This passage covers 23 T cell receptor beta chains from one sample sequenced in a study of T cell repertoires in cytomegalovirus infection. No antigen is known for these receptors. TCRdb analysed the reads with MiXCR anew, one entry per CDR3 protein. The sample has approximately 340,000 distinct CDR3 sequences, about 29% seen once. The source was cultured PBMCs, collected from culture after CMV antigen stimulation. Receptors originate from a human donor in good health (CMV status not recorded). Some clones in this sample may be carry-over from other donors' samples.

This chain connects TRBV20-1 to TRBJ2-2; D is possibly TRBD1 or TRBD2 (5 bases each). The CDR3 loop spans 15 amino acids. Trimming cost V 6 bases and J 0 bases, with 14 bases left between them. Germline V gene data show CDR1 as DFQATT and CDR2 as SNEGSKA (reference sequence). Here the CDR3 DNA reads TGCAGTGCAGCGCCGGGACCTACGAACACCGGGGAGCTGTTTTTT. This codes for CSAAPGPTNTGELFF.

This clonotype has a handful of counts. V gene TRBV6-1 combines with J gene TRBJ1-2, with TRBD1 as a possible D gene (6 bases). The V end lost 2 bases, the J end lost 6 bases, and 7 bases lay between the germline ends. Germline-derived CDR1 and CDR2 are MNHNS and SASEGT. The length of the CDR3 is 12 residues. CDR3 bases: TGTGCCAGCAGTGAAAGGGGGGATGGCTACACCTTC. This translates into CASSERGDGYTF.

This clonotype was seen many times. The CDR3 nucleotides read TGTGCCAGCAGCTTACTCAGATACGAGCAGTACTTC. It translates to CASSLLRYEQYF. The V call is TRBV7-8, the J call TRBJ2-7; no clear D. The CDR3 spans 12 residues. Trimming removed 2 bases at V and 4 bases at J, with 6 bases between. Germline V gene data show CDR1 as SGHVS and CDR2 as FQNEAQ.

This clonotype is a singleton in its sample. As DNA, the CDR3 is TGTGCCAGCACACGACTCGGGTCCCAAGCTTTCTTT. Its protein is CASTRLGSQAFF. The genes are TRBV28 and TRBJ1-1, with D hard to call. This CDR3 contains 12 residues. Germline assignment: CDR1 MDHEN and CDR2 SYDVKM. Trimming removed 7 bases from V and 9 bases from J, with 15 bases in between.

The CDR3, as DNA: TGTGCCAGCAGCCCCTTAGGGCTAGCAGGCGCAGATACGCAGTATTTT. Encoded protein: CASSPLGLAGADTQYF. The chain recombines TRBV28 with TRBJ2-3; D is possibly TRBD2 (5 bases). V lost 6 bases to trimming and J lost 4 bases, with 20 bases between them. The CDR3 extends over 16 amino acids. Germline CDR1 and CDR2: MDHEN and SYDVKM.

The V call is TRBV11-1, the J call TRBJ2-1; 8 bases line up with TRBD1. Per germline, CDR1 SGHAT and CDR2 FQDESV (reference sequence). This CDR3 is built from 15 residues. Trimming at V came to 4 bases and at J to 0 bases, leaving 2 bases not matched to a gene. CDR3 bases: TGTGCCAGCAGCTATGGACAGGGCTCCTACAATGAGCAGTTCTTC. This codes for CASSYGQGSYNEQFF.

This clonotype appeared many times. The rearrangement joins TRBV7-2 to TRBJ2-5; D ambiguous. The ends were cut back, 1 base at V and 1 base at J, with 4 bases in the middle. The CDR3 has 13 residues. Germline CDR1 and CDR2: SGHTA and FQGNSA. The CDR3 protein is CASSLDGQETQYF. The CDR3, as DNA: TGTGCCAGCAGCTTAGACGGCCAAGAGACCCAGTACTTC.

This chain connects TRBV6-1 to TRBJ1-2; tentatively, D is TRBD1 (5 bases). V lost 4 bases and J lost 1, with 16 bases in between. Germline assignment: CDR1 MNHNS and CDR2 SASEGT. The CDR3 contains 16 residues. The DNA of the CDR3 is TGTGCCAGCAGTGGGGGGACCGCCGTATTTAACTATGGCTACACCTTC. This encodes CASSGGTAVFNYGYTF.

This clonotype was found a few times. CDR3 sequence (DNA): TGTGCCAGTAGTATCCCTCTAATCTCTGGAAACACCATATATTTT. Its protein product is CASSIPLISGNTIYF. The chain employs TRBV19 and TRBJ1-3; D is uncertain. This CDR3 spans 15 amino acids. Germline V gives CDR1 LNHDA, CDR2 SQIVND (reference sequence). Trimming removed 3 bases at V and 0 bases at J, with 9 bases between.

The chain combines TRBV7-3 with TRBJ1-4; D gene ambiguous. The V end was cut by 7 bases, the J end by 5 bases, with 11 bases between. Germline values: CDR1 SGHTA, CDR2 FQGTGA. The CDR3 extends over 13 amino acids. CDR3 in amino acids: CASTGRGNEKLFF. In DNA form, the CDR3 reads TGTGCCAGCACCGGGAGAGGAAATGAAAAACTGTTTTTT.

Concerning this clonotype itself: The CDR3 does not end in the conserved phenylalanine or tryptophan, so this is likely a read error. The chain recombines TRBV27 with TRBJ1-2, with D perhaps TRBD1 (6 bases). V was cut by 6 bases and J by 4 bases, with 15 bases left in between. Per germline, CDR1 MNHEY and CDR2 SMNVEV (reference sequence). The CDR3 runs to 14 residues. The CDR3 here is CASSPNNRAYGYTY. The CDR3 DNA reads as TGTGCCAGCAGCCCCAATAACAGGGCCTATGGCTACACCTAC.

This clonotype appeared a few times. The V and J genes are TRBV7-6 and TRBJ2-2, with D hard to call. The CDR3 spans 14 residues. Trimming took 6 bases from V and 2 from J, leaving 10 bases between them. CDR1 is SGHVS, CDR2 FNYEAQ, per germline. The CDR3 loop reads CASRADGNTGELFF. The CDR3 DNA is TGTGCCAGCAGGGCGGACGGTAACACCGGGGAGCTGTTTTTT.

This clonotype was seen more than once but under ten times. The chain carries TRBV3-1 and TRBJ2-4, with 7 nucleotides matching TRBD1. The CDR3 is 16 residues long. Losses at the gene ends were 4 bases for V and 7 bases for J; bases not matched to a gene: 13. Germline lookup yields CDR1 LGHDT and CDR2 YNNKEL (reference sequence). The CDR3 region has the DNA TGTGCCAGCAGCCTGGGCGGTCAGGGGGTGGCGAACATTCAGTACTTC. Translating it yields CASSLGGQGVANIQYF.

This clonotype was observed a handful of times. The chain joins TRBV12-3 or TRBV12-4 to TRBJ1-1, with no clear D. V was pared by 6 bases and J by 0 bases, with 8 bases between. The CDR3 length is 13 residues. The CDR3 nucleotides are TGTGCCAGCAGGGAACGAGTGAACACTGAAGCTTTCTTT. This sequence encodes CASRERVNTEAFF.

The CDR3 bases are TGTGCCAGCAGTGAAGCGCAGAGGGGTAGGGCCGGGGAGCTGTTTTTT. Its protein product is CASSEAQRGRAGELFF. The chain has TRBV2 and TRBJ2-2; either TRBD1 or TRBD2 may fit D (5 bases each). The CDR3 is 16 residues long. CDR1 and CDR2 from the germline V gene are SNHLY and FYNNEI. Trimming cost V 0 bases and J 6 bases, with 14 bases left between them.

This chain connects TRBV7-8 to TRBJ1-5; D unclear. Germline values: CDR1 SGHVS, CDR2 FQNEAQ. V was trimmed by 4 bases and J by 1 base, leaving 14 bases between them. This CDR3 has 16 residues. The CDR3 spells CASSSLGSLSNQPQHF. CDR3 nucleotide sequence: TGTGCCAGCAGCTCTTTAGGGAGCCTAAGCAATCAGCCCCAGCATTTT.

This clonotype occurred many times. The chain is built from TRBV11-2 and TRBJ2-1; 9 positions match TRBD2. This CDR3 spans 15 amino acids. V dropped 3 bases and J dropped 6; count of bases not matched to a gene: 6. Looked up from germline, CDR1 is SGHAT and CDR2 is FQNNGV. CDR3 coding DNA: TGTGCCAGCAGCTTGGAGGGACTAGCTGGCAATGAGCAGTTCTTC. As protein: CASSLEGLAGNEQFF.

The V and J genes are TRBV20-1 and TRBJ1-3, with D uncertain. CDR3 size: 12 residues. Trimming left V 2 bases short and J 2 bases short, with 4 bases between. Germline loops: CDR1 DFQATT, CDR2 SNEGSKA (reference sequence). The CDR3 sequence: CSARSTGNTIYF. In DNA, the CDR3 is TGCAGTGCTAGATCGACTGGAAACACCATATATTTT.

In its sample, this clonotype was seen a few times. Here the CDR3 DNA reads TGTGCCACCGGGGGGGGGAACCAACTGGGAGCTTTCTTT. It yields the protein CATGGGNQLGAFF. V is TRBV10-3 and J is TRBJ1-1, with D maybe TRBD1 (5 bases). The CDR3 is 13 residues long. V lost 10 bases and J lost 10, with 22 bases in between. Germline V gene lookup returns CDR1 ENHRY and CDR2 SYGVKD.

This chain links TRBV28 with TRBJ2-1, with 9 bases matching TRBD2. CDR1 and CDR2 from the germline V gene are MDHEN and SYDVKM. CDR3 size: 14 residues. V lost 6 bases, J lost 7 bases, and 7 bases stayed unmatched. The CDR3 protein is CASRPMTSGNEQFF. Written as DNA, the CDR3 is TGTGCCAGCAGACCAATGACTAGCGGAAATGAGCAGTTCTTC.

This clonotype was counted a few times. This chain joins TRBV20-1 and TRBJ2-5; 9 bases fit TRBD2. Germline V gene sequence: CDR1 DFQATT, CDR2 SNEGSKA (reference sequence). The CDR3 is 15 amino acids. Unmatched junction bases numbered 6, after V lost 3 bases and J lost 1 base. The CDR3 loop reads CSARRREGSQETQYF. CDR3 coding DNA: TGCAGTGCTAGGCGGCGGGAGGGTAGCCAAGAGACCCAGTACTTC.

The J gene is TRBJ2-2, the V gene TRBV6-6, with D unclear. CDR3 length: 11 residues. Germline V gene lookup returns CDR1 MNHNY and CDR2 SVGAGI (reference sequence). Trimming removed 2 bases at V and 9 bases at J, with 4 bases between. CDR3 sequence: CASSYARELFF. In DNA form, the CDR3 reads TGTGCCAGCAGTTACGCCCGGGAGCTGTTTTTT.

This clonotype has more than one count but fewer than ten. This sequence joins TRBV12-3 or TRBV12-4 and TRBJ2-1; no clear D. The germline V and J ends were trimmed by 1 base and 4 bases, with 11 bases remaining between them. There are 15 residues in the CDR3. For the CDR3, the DNA is TGTGCCAGCAGTTTAGGATCCTCGCGTTACAATGAGCAGTTCTTC. It encodes CASSLGSSRYNEQFF.